The 25 T cell receptor beta chains below all came from one sample that was sequenced in a study of T cells expressing NK-cell markers. TCRdb re-called the 5' RACE reads and gives one entry per CDR3 protein, without DNA. Its table lists more than 400,000 distinct CDR3 sequences. The sequenced sample consisted of blood T cells: a sorted CD56 or NKG2C T cell subset, CD4+ or CD8+ T cells, or bulk PBMC T cells (not recorded which). The receptor set was obtained from a woman aged 18-70 years in good health.

The V and J genes are TRBV6-1 and TRBJ2-4; TCRdb lists TRBD1, though no DNA is available to test this call. Germline-derived CDR1 and CDR2 are MNHNS and SASEGT. This CDR3 comprises 15 residues. This chain's CDR3 is CASGGAGVAKNIQYF.

V and J are TRBV6-5 and TRBJ1-1. Germline V gene sequence: CDR1 MNHEY, CDR2 SVGAGI. The CDR3 runs 15 residues. The CDR3 spells CASSYEGRMNTEAFF.

V gene TRBV5-4 combines with J gene TRBJ2-3; TCRdb selects TRBD1, and the lack of DNA leaves this call unchecked. CDR3 length: 14 residues. Germline V gives CDR1 SGHNT, CDR2 YYREEE (reference sequence). The CDR3 reads CASSPAVGADTQYF. The full variable domain, its missing parts supplied by reference TRBV5-4 and TRBJ2-3, is ETGVTQSPTHLIKTRGQQVTLRCSSQSGHNTVSWYQQALGQGPQFIFQYYREEENGRGNFPPRFSGLQFPNYSSELNVNALELDDSALYLCASSPAVGADTQYFGPGTRLTVL.

The V gene is TRBV15, the J gene TRBJ2-1; TCRdb's D gene call, TRBD2, goes unchecked for lack of DNA. The CDR3 is made up of 14 amino acids. The germline V gene encodes CDR1 LNHNV and CDR2 YYDKDF (reference sequence). This CDR3 is CATSRGLAGYEQFF.

The chain couples TRBV6-6 to TRBJ2-7. The CDR3 consists of 13 residues. Per the germline V gene, CDR1 is MNHNY and CDR2 is SVGAGI (reference sequence). The CDR3: CASSYRRDYEQYF.

The CDR3 sequence: CASSRNLEGLATIYNEQFF. This sequence joins TRBV11-2 and TRBJ2-1; the TRBD2 assignment by TCRdb is unverifiable without DNA. The CDR3 sequence is 19 residues long. The V gene's germline CDR1 is SGHAT and CDR2 FQNNGV.

The genes are TRBV5-1 and TRBJ2-1; no DNA is available, so the TRBD2 call from TCRdb remains unchecked. Germline V gene sequence: CDR1 SGHRS, CDR2 YFSETQ. The CDR3 spans 18 residues. Here the CDR3 reads CASSLGSGLAGSYNEQFF.

V usage is TRBV11-3 and J usage is TRBJ2-1; as DNA is missing, the TRBD2 call by TCRdb cannot be tested. This CDR3 is 15 amino acids long. The germline gives CDR1 SGHNT, CDR2 YENEEA. The CDR3 loop reads CASSPRTTRYNEQFF. Full variable domain (rest looked up from reference TRBV11-3 and TRBJ2-1): EAGVVQSPRYKIIEKKQPVAFWCNPISGHNTLYWYLQNLGQGPELLIRYENEEAVDDSQLPKDRFSAERLKGVDSTLKIQPAELGDSAVYLCASSPRTTRYNEQFFGPGTRLTVL.

This chain joins TRBV5-1 and TRBJ2-2; the D call from TCRdb, TRBD1, cannot be confirmed without DNA. The CDR3 spans 16 residues. The germline gives CDR1 SGHRS, CDR2 YFSETQ. CDR3 protein: CASSPDRGPDTGELFF. The whole variable domain, filled in from reference TRBV5-1 and TRBJ2-2, reads KAGVTQTPRYLIKTRGQQVTLSCSPISGHRSVSWYQQTPGQGLQFLFEYFSETQRNKGNFPGRFSGRQFSNSRSEMNVSTLELGDSALYLCASSPDRGPDTGELFFGEGSRLTVL.

J is TRBJ1-6 and V is TRBV5-1. Germline V CDR1 and CDR2: SGHRS, YFSETQ. The CDR3 sequence is 14 residues long. CDR3 in amino acids: CASAWTVDNSPLHF.

The rearrangement joins TRBV12-3 or TRBV12-4 to TRBJ2-1; TCRdb's D call of TRBD2 is untestable without DNA. CDR3 length equals 15 residues. The CDR3 loop is CASRPPTRAAHEQFF.

The chain joins TRBV15 to TRBJ1-3; TCRdb indicates TRBD1, and absent DNA this call remains unverified. CDR1 and CDR2 from the germline V gene are LNHNV and YYDKDF (reference sequence). The CDR3 is 16 amino acids. The CDR3 reads CATSRDPRFSGNTIYF.

The chain carries TRBV28 and TRBJ2-7; the D gene TCRdb calls, TRBD1, cannot be checked with no DNA. Per germline, CDR1 MDHEN and CDR2 SYDVKM. The CDR3 loop spans 16 amino acids. CDR3 sequence: CASTSPRTGRGHEQYF.

The chain employs TRBV28 and TRBJ2-7; the TRBD1 assignment by TCRdb is unverifiable without DNA. The CDR3 is 16 amino acids. Germline CDR1 reads MDHEN; CDR2 reads SYDVKM. The CDR3: CASSLAGAGVSYEQYF. The full variable domain, in which reference TRBV28 and TRBJ2-7 provide the parts outside the CDR3, is DVKVTQSSRYLVKRTGEKVFLECVQDMDHENMFWYRQDPGLGLRLIYFSYDVKMKEKGDIPEGYSVSREKKERFSLILESASTNQTSMYLCASSLAGAGVSYEQYFGPGTRLTVT.

J is TRBJ2-1 and V is TRBV9. This CDR3 is built from 13 residues. Germline-derived CDR1 and CDR2 are SGDLS and YYNGEE. The CDR3 sequence is CASSVEGYNEQFF.

The chain combines TRBV4-2 with TRBJ2-1; TCRdb lists TRBD2, though no DNA is available to test this call. Germline V gives CDR1 LGHNA, CDR2 YNFKEQ. The CDR3 is made up of 15 amino acids. CDR3 amino acids: CASSQEGGSQDRQFF.

This sequence joins TRBV6-1 and TRBJ2-6; there is no DNA to check the TCRdb D call of TRBD1. This CDR3 has 17 amino acids. Germline V gene data show CDR1 as MNHNS and CDR2 as SASEGT. The CDR3 spells CASSEGGTNSGANVLTF.

The V gene is TRBV12-3 or TRBV12-4, the J gene TRBJ1-4; TCRdb calls TRBD1, which cannot be checked without DNA. This CDR3 comprises 14 residues. This CDR3 is CASSSGGMNEKLFF.

The chain has TRBV4-3 and TRBJ2-1; TCRdb names TRBD2, which stays unverified in the absence of DNA. The CDR3 has 17 residues. Germline V gives CDR1 LGHNA, CDR2 YSLEER. Here the CDR3 reads CASSQAGRGALYNEQFF.

The V and J genes are TRBV9 and TRBJ2-7; TCRdb indicates TRBD2, and absent DNA this call remains unverified. The CDR3 loop spans 14 amino acids. Germline V CDR1 and CDR2: SGDLS, YYNGEE. CDR3 region: CASSAGLAGVGQYF.

This sequence joins TRBV4-1 and TRBJ1-5. The CDR3 spans 14 residues. The germline V gene has CDR1 MGHRA and CDR2 YSYEKL. CDR3 loop: CASSYTELNQPQHF.

The V gene is TRBV7-9, the J gene TRBJ1-4; the TRBD1 assignment by TCRdb is unverifiable without DNA. Germline lookup yields CDR1 SEHNR and CDR2 FQNEAQ (reference sequence). This CDR3 comprises 14 residues. Here the CDR3 reads CASSPTGVGEKLFF.

The V and J genes are TRBV5-1 and TRBJ2-4; TCRdb's D call of TRBD2 is untestable without DNA. CDR1 SGHRS and CDR2 YFSETQ come from the germline V gene. This CDR3 has 13 amino acids. CDR3 residues: CASTSAGRNIQYF.

The chain recombines TRBV11-2 with TRBJ1-1; there is no DNA to check the TCRdb D call of TRBD1. CDR1 is SGHAT and CDR2 is FQNNGV in the germline V gene. The CDR3 has 15 amino acids. The CDR3 loop reads CASSKRVGADTEAFF.

The gene calls are TRBV12-3 or TRBV12-4 and TRBJ2-1; absent DNA, TCRdb's TRBD1 call cannot be checked. This CDR3 region has 15 residues. CDR3 in amino acids: CASSYRDRGLKEQFF.